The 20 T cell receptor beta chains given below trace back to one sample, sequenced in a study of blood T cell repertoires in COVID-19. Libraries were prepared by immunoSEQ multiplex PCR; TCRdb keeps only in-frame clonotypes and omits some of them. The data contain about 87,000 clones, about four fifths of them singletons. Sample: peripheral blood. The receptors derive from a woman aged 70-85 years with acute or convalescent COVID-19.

The CDR3 loop reads CASRLGGKSGNTIYF. The DNA of the CDR3 is TGTGCCAGCAGACTAGGGGGCAAGTCTGGAAACACCATATATTTT. The chain combines TRBV28 with TRBJ1-3, with TRBD1 identical over 7 bases. Trimming removed 6 bases from V and 1 base from J; junction bases left unmatched: 6. Germline V gene sequence: CDR1 MDHEN, CDR2 SYDVKM. CDR3 length: 15 residues.

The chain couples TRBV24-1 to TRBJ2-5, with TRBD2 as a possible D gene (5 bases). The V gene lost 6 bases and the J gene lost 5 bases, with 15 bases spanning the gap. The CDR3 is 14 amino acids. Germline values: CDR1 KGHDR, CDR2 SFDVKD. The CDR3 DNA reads TGTGCCACCAGTCCCAGTTGGCGCGGGGAGACCCAGTACTTC. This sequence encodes CATSPSWRGETQYF.

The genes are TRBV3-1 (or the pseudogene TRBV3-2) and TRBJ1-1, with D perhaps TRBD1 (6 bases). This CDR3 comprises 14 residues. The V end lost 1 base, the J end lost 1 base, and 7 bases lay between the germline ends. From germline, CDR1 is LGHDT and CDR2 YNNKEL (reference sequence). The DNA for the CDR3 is TGTGCCAGCAGCCAAGTACAGGGGAACACTGAAGCTTTCTTT. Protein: CASSQVQGNTEAFF.

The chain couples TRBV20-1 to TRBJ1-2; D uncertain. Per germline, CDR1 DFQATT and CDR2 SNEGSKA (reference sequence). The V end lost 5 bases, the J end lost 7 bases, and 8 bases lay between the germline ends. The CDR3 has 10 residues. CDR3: CSAPQFGYTF. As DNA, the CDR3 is TGCAGTGCTCCACAGTTTGGCTACACCTTC.

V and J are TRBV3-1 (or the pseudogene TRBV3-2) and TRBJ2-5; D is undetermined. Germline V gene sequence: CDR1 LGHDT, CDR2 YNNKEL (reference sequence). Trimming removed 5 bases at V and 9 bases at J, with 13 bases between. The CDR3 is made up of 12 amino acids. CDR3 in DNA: TGTGCCAGCAGCACCCCTATGAGTCCCCAGTACTTC. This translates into CASSTPMSPQYF.

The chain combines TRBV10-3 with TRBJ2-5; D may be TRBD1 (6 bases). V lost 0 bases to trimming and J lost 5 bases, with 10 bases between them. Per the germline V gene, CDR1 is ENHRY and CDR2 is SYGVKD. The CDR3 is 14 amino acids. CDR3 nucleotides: TGTGCCATCAGTGAGTCTCCAGGGGATGAGACCCAGTACTTC. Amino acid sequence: CAISESPGDETQYF.

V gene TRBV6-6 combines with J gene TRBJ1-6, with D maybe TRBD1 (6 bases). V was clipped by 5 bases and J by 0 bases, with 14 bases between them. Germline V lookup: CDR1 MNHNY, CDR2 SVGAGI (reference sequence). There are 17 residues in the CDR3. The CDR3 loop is CASSLGQGSSYNSPLHF. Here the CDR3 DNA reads TGTGCCAGCAGTCTGGGGCAGGGGAGCTCCTATAATTCACCCCTCCACTTT.

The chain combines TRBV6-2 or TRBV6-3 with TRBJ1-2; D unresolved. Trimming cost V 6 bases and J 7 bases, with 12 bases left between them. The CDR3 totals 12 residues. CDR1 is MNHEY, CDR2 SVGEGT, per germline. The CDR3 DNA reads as TGTGCCAGCAGCCGGCTCCCGGGTGGCTACACCTTC. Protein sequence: CASSRLPGGYTF.

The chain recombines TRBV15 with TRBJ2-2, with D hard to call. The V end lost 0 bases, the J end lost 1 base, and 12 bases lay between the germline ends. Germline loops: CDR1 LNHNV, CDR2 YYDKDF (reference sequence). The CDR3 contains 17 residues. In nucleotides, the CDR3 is TGTGCCACCAGCAGAGACTATAGTGAATTGAACACCGGGGAGCTGTTTTTT. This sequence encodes CATSRDYSELNTGELFF.

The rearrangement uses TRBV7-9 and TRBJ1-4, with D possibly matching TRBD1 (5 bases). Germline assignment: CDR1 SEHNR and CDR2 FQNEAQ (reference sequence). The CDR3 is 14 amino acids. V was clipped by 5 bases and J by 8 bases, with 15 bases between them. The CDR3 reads CASSPHGGGEKLFF. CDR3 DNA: TGTGCCAGCAGCCCGCACGGTGGGGGGGAAAAACTGTTTTTT.

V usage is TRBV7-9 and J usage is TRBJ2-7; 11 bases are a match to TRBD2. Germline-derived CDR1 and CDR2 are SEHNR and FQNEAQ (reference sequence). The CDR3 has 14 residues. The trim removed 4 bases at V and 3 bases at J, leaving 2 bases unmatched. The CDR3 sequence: CASSSSGGHYEQYF. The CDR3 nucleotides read TGTGCCAGCAGCTCTAGCGGGGGGCACTACGAGCAGTACTTC.

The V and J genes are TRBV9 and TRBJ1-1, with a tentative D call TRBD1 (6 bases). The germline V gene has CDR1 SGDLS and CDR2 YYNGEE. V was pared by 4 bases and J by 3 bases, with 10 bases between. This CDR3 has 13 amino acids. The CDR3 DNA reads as TGTGCCAGCAGCCTACGGACAGACACTGAAGCTTTCTTT. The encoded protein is CASSLRTDTEAFF.

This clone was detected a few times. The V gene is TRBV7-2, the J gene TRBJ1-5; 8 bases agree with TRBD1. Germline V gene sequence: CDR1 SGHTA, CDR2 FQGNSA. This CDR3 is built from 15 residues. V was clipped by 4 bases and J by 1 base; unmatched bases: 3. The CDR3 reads CASSWTGTSNQPQHF. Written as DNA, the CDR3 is TGTGCCAGCAGCTGGACAGGGACGAGCAATCAGCCCCAGCATTTT.

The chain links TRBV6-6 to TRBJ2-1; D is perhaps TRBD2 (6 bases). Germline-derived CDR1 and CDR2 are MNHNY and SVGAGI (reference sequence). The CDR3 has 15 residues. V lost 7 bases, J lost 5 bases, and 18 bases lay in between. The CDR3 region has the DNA TGTGCCAGCAAAGATTGGGGCGGGGCGGACAATGAGCAGTTCTTC. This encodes CASKDWGGADNEQFF.

DNA for the CDR3: TGTGCCAGCAGCTTGGACGGGGGGAACACCGGGGAGCTGTTTTTT. This codes for CASSLDGGNTGELFF. The chain uses TRBV5-4 and TRBJ2-2; maybe TRBD2 (6 bases). Trimming shortened V by 0 bases and J by 1 base, and 7 bases separated the two germline ends. The CDR3 consists of 15 residues. The germline V gene encodes CDR1 SGHNT and CDR2 YYREEE (reference sequence).

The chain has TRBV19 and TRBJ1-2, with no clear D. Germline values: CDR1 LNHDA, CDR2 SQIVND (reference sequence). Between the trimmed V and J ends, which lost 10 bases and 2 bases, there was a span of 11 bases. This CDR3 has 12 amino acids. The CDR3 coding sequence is TGTGCCACCTTCTCCCTGAACTATGGCTACACCTTC. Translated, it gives CATFSLNYGYTF.

CDR3 sequence (DNA): TGTGCCAGCAGCTTAGCCATGAGCTCCTACAATGAGCAGTTCTTC. It codes for CASSLAMSSYNEQFF. V is TRBV7-3 and J is TRBJ2-1; no firm D call. The CDR3 is 15 residues long. Germline CDR1 SGHTA, CDR2 FQGTGA. V lost 2 bases to trimming and J lost 0 bases, with 8 bases between them.

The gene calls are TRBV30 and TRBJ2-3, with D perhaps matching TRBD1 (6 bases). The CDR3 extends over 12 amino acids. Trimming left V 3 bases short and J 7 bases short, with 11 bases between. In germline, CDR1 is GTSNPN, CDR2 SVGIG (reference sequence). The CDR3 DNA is TGTGCCTGGAGCGGTCAGGGGAATACGCAGTATTTT. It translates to CAWSGQGNTQYF.

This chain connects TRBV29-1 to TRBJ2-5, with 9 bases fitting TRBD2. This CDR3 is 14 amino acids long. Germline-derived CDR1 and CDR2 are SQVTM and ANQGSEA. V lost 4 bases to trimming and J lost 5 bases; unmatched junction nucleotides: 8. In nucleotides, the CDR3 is TGCAGCGTTGCCAAGGGACTAGCCGGGGAGACCCAGTACTTC. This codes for CSVAKGLAGETQYF.

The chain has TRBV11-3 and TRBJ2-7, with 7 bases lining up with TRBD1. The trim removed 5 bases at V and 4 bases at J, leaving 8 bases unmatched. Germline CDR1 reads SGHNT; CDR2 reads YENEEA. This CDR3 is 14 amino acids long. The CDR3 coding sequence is TGTGCCAGCAGCACGTCCCGGGACAGATACGAGCAGTACTTC. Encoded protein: CASSTSRDRYEQYF. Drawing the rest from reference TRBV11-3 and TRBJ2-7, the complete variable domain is EAGVVQSPRYKIIEKKQPVAFWCNPISGHNTLYWYLQNLGQGPELLIRYENEEAVDDSQLPKDRFSAERLKGVDSTLKIQPAELGDSAVYLCASSTSRDRYEQYFGPGTRLTVT.